The 32 T cell receptor beta chains in this list originate from one sample, sequenced in a study of shared T cell receptors in the human thymus. Assay used: immunoSEQ multiplex PCR; TCRdb lists only in-frame clones, some missing. The sample includes 700,000 or so clones, 80% to 90% seen only once; the top ten take more than 0.01%. These data were also filed under a second study, of human thymus T cells.

Source material: thymocytes. All receptors come from a girl under three years old with a congenital heart defect.

This clone was detected once. This chain links TRBV5-5 with TRBJ2-7; possible D gene TRBD1, 5 bases. Germline CDR1 is SGHKS and CDR2 is YYEKEE (reference sequence). V was clipped by 3 bases and J by 2 bases, with 24 bases between them. The CDR3 length is 18 residues. The CDR3 region is CASSSLTRVPGPPYEQYF. Written as DNA, the CDR3 is TGTGCCAGCAGCTCGCTGACCAGGGTCCCCGGACCACCCTACGAGCAGTACTTC.

The rearrangement links TRBV4-1 to TRBJ2-2, with 7 bases fitting TRBD1. This CDR3 has 14 amino acids. Germline assignment: CDR1 MGHRA and CDR2 YSYEKL. V was pared by 0 bases and J by 7 bases, with 2 bases of the junction left unmatched. The CDR3 loop reads CASSQDPGGGELFF. The DNA for the CDR3 is TGCGCCAGCAGCCAAGACCCAGGGGGCGGGGAGCTGTTTTTT.

The genes are TRBV7-2 and TRBJ2-1; 9 bases match TRBD2. With 5 bases clipped from V and 0 bases from J, the junction kept 5 bases outside the gene matches. This CDR3 is 16 amino acids long. CDR1 and CDR2 from the germline V gene are SGHTA and FQGNSA. The CDR3, as DNA: TGTGCCAGCAGCCTTAGCGGGAGAAGCTCCTACAATGAGCAGTTCTTC. This gives the protein CASSLSGRSSYNEQFF.

DNA for the CDR3: TGTGCCAGCAGCCATGGGGCGAACACTGAAGCTTTCTTT. Its protein product is CASSHGANTEAFF. This chain uses TRBV14 with TRBJ1-1; D perhaps matches TRBD1 (5 bases). This CDR3 region has 13 residues. The germline V and J ends were trimmed by 3 bases and 1 base, with 6 bases remaining between them. The V gene's germline CDR1 is SGHDN and CDR2 FVKESK.

The chain combines TRBV2 with TRBJ2-1; D is unclear. CDR3 length equals 15 residues. V lost 3 bases to trimming and J lost 0 bases, with 9 bases between them. Germline V gene sequence: CDR1 SNHLY, CDR2 FYNNEI. The CDR3 here is CASSDEVGSYNEQFF. The CDR3 DNA reads TGTGCCAGCAGTGATGAGGTGGGCTCCTACAATGAGCAGTTCTTC.

CDR3 nucleotides: TGTGCCAGCAGTGAACCTCACTGGTTATCGGGTTGGGATCAGCCCCAGCATTTT. Amino acid sequence: CASSEPHWLSGWDQPQHF. V usage is TRBV6-1 and J usage is TRBJ1-5, with no clear D. Germline CDR1 MNHNS, CDR2 SASEGT. Trimming pared 2 bases from V and 5 bases from J, leaving 22 bases between. This CDR3 is built from 18 residues.

This sequence joins TRBV6-5 and TRBJ2-7, with D possibly TRBD1 on 6 matching bases. Trimming shortened V by 4 bases and J by 0 bases, and 16 bases separated the two germline ends. CDR3 size: 16 residues. Germline V lookup: CDR1 MNHEY, CDR2 SVGAGI. Written as DNA, the CDR3 is TGTGCCAGCAGTTTTAGGGACAAACGGTCCTCCTACGAGCAGTACTTC. Encoded protein: CASSFRDKRSSYEQYF.

V gene TRBV5-1 combines with J gene TRBJ2-3; 10 bases match TRBD2. The CDR3 totals 20 residues. V trimming: 3 bases; J trimming: 0 bases; junction bases outside the gene matches: 16. Germline CDR1 is SGHRS and CDR2 is YFSETQ. Written as DNA, the CDR3 is TGCGCCAGCAGCTGCGGTAGCGGGGGGCCGCTATTCACTAGCACAGATACGCAGTATTTT. This gives the protein CASSCGSGGPLFTSTDTQYF.

The V call is TRBV6-6, the J call TRBJ2-7; maybe TRBD1 (5 bases). V dropped 6 bases and J dropped 1 base, with 13 bases sitting between them. Germline values: CDR1 MNHNY, CDR2 SVGAGI (reference sequence). The CDR3 contains 14 residues. This chain's CDR3 is CASSRATESYEQYF. Written as DNA, the CDR3 is TGTGCCAGCAGCCGAGCGACAGAGTCCTACGAGCAGTACTTC.

This clone was recorded once. The chain couples TRBV5-1 to TRBJ1-1, with D maybe TRBD1 (6 bases). The length of the CDR3 is 15 residues. CDR1 SGHRS and CDR2 YFSETQ come from the germline V gene. V lost 3 bases, J lost 1 base, and 13 bases lay in between. The CDR3 reads CASSSPGTSNTEAFF. The CDR3 bases are TGCGCCAGCAGCTCCCCGGGGACATCGAACACTGAAGCTTTCTTT.

The chain uses TRBV11-2 and TRBJ2-1, with 10 bases lining up with TRBD2. V lost 2 bases and J lost 3; bases outside the gene matches: 4. This CDR3 is built from 16 residues. The germline gives CDR1 SGHAT, CDR2 FQNNGV. As DNA, the CDR3 is TGTGCCAGCAGCTTAAGCCGGACTAGCGGCTACAATGAGCAGTTCTTC. Its protein product is CASSLSRTSGYNEQFF.

This chain's CDR3 is CASSECPRAGVNTEAFF. The CDR3 bases are TGTGCCAGCAGTGAATGCCCCCGTGCGGGGGTGAACACTGAAGCTTTCTTT. The rearrangement links TRBV6-1 to TRBJ1-1; D perhaps matches TRBD1 (5 bases). The ends were cut back, 2 bases at V and 0 bases at J, with 16 bases in the middle. The CDR3 runs 17 residues. CDR1 is MNHNS and CDR2 is SASEGT in the germline V gene.

The CDR3 nucleotides read TGTGCCAGCAGCCAAGATTCGTTCAGTAACACTGAAGCTTTCTTT. The encoded protein is CASSQDSFSNTEAFF. The V call is TRBV14, the J call TRBJ1-1; D remains unclear. Per the germline V gene, CDR1 is SGHDN and CDR2 is FVKESK. Trimming left V 0 bases short and J 2 bases short, with 10 bases between. The CDR3 totals 15 residues.

The chain carries TRBV19 and TRBJ1-1; D remains ambiguous. Germline V gene lookup returns CDR1 LNHDA and CDR2 SQIVND (reference sequence). Trimming removed 0 bases from V and 0 bases from J, with 11 bases in between. This CDR3 is 16 amino acids long. This CDR3 is CASSIEYPLMNTEAFF. The CDR3 DNA is TGTGCCAGTAGTATAGAATACCCACTAATGAACACTGAAGCTTTCTTT.

V and J are TRBV19 and TRBJ1-4; D is ambiguous. This CDR3 comprises 12 residues. Trimming shortened V by 6 bases and J by 6 bases, and 8 bases separated the two germline ends. Per germline, CDR1 LNHDA and CDR2 SQIVND (reference sequence). The CDR3 here is CASSRLDEKLFF. As DNA, the CDR3 is TGTGCCAGTAGCCGTCTAGATGAAAAACTGTTTTTT.

The rearrangement links TRBV6-5 to TRBJ2-1, with D unresolved. The ends were cut back, 2 bases at V and 0 bases at J, with 8 bases in the middle. This CDR3 has 15 amino acids. Germline V gene lookup returns CDR1 MNHEY and CDR2 SVGAGI. The CDR3 region has the DNA TGTGCCAGCAGTTACAGACTTTTCTCCTACAATGAGCAGTTCTTC. Amino acid sequence: CASSYRLFSYNEQFF.

The V and J genes are TRBV6-1 and TRBJ1-1; D ambiguous. This CDR3 contains 13 residues. Germline V CDR1 and CDR2: MNHNS, SASEGT. V was shortened by 7 bases and J by 0 bases, with 9 bases between the two germline ends. CDR3 loop: CASKGRLNTEAFF. The CDR3 DNA is TGTGCCAGCAAAGGCAGGCTGAACACTGAAGCTTTCTTT.

This clone appeared a single time. The rearrangement joins TRBV6-5 to TRBJ2-3, with a weak D call TRBD1 (5 bases). The CDR3 sequence is 15 residues long. V lost 4 bases, J lost 2 bases, and 13 bases lay in between. Germline V CDR1 and CDR2: MNHEY, SVGAGI. The CDR3 is CASSFRQRFTDTQYF. The DNA for the CDR3 is TGTGCCAGCAGTTTCCGACAGCGTTTCACAGATACGCAGTATTTT.

The J gene is TRBJ2-1, the V gene TRBV13; no firm D call. Germline V gene lookup returns CDR1 PRHDT and CDR2 FYEKMQ (reference sequence). This CDR3 is 15 amino acids long. V gave up 5 bases and J gave up 5 bases, with 16 bases separating them. The CDR3 loop is CASSLRQAFDNEQFF. CDR3 DNA sequence: TGTGCCAGCAGCCTAAGGCAGGCGTTCGACAATGAGCAGTTCTTC.

This clone has only one observation. V usage is TRBV6-5 and J usage is TRBJ1-2; 7 bases align to TRBD1. The CDR3 has 13 amino acids. V gave up 3 bases and J gave up 8 bases; unmatched junction bases: 6. The V gene's germline CDR1 is MNHEY and CDR2 SVGAGI. In DNA form, the CDR3 reads TGTGCCAGCAGTTATCAGGGGGTGTGGGGCTACACCTTC. Residues: CASSYQGVWGYTF.

The sample holds one count of this clone. This chain joins TRBV6-5 and TRBJ2-7, with D maybe TRBD1 (5 bases). CDR1 and CDR2 (germline): MNHEY, SVGAGI. The CDR3 has 14 amino acids. V lost 2 bases to trimming and J lost 4 bases, with 12 bases between them. The CDR3 protein is CASSYASRVYEQYF. The CDR3 nucleotides are TGTGCCAGCAGTTACGCGTCCAGGGTTTACGAGCAGTACTTC.

V and J are TRBV4-3 and TRBJ1-2; maybe TRBD1 (6 bases). CDR3 length: 14 residues. Trimming left V 2 bases short and J 4 bases short, with 11 bases between. Germline loops: CDR1 LGHNA, CDR2 YSLEER. The CDR3 loop is CASSQQGTSYGYTF. CDR3 bases: TGCGCCAGCAGCCAACAGGGGACTAGCTATGGCTACACCTTC.

J is TRBJ1-1 and V is TRBV29-1; D uncertain. CDR3 length equals 15 residues. Deletions cut 4 bases from V and 3 bases from J, with 18 bases between. CDR1 and CDR2 from the germline V gene are SQVTM and ANQGSEA. CDR3 residues: CSVVIDEGRDTEAFF. The CDR3 nucleotides are TGCAGCGTTGTGATTGACGAAGGGAGGGACACTGAAGCTTTCTTT.

This clone was detected only once. The chain has TRBV5-6 and TRBJ1-4, with a possible D match to TRBD1 (5 bases). CDR3 length: 14 amino acids. Germline loops: CDR1 SGHDT, CDR2 YYEEEE. V was shortened by 4 bases and J by 7 bases, with 14 bases between the two germline ends. The CDR3 DNA sequence: TGTGCCAGCAGCCCCCGGGGGTTTGGTGAAAAACTGTTTTTT. Encoded protein: CASSPRGFGEKLFF.

V usage is TRBV5-8 and J usage is TRBJ2-5; D not certain. The CDR3 contains 13 residues. The germline gives CDR1 SGHTS, CDR2 YDEGEE. Between the trimmed V and J ends, which lost 1 base and 2 bases, there was a span of 6 bases. In DNA form, the CDR3 reads TGTGCCAGCAGCTTGACAGAGCAAGAGACCCAGTACTTC. Its translation is CASSLTEQETQYF.

The chain recombines TRBV6-1 with TRBJ1-2; D might be TRBD1 (5 bases). In germline, CDR1 is MNHNS, CDR2 SASEGT. V gave up 4 bases and J gave up 4 bases, with 13 bases separating them. This CDR3 is 14 amino acids long. The chain's CDR3 is CASSVLTVIYGYTF. CDR3 in DNA: TGTGCCAGCAGTGTTCTGACAGTGATCTATGGCTACACCTTC.

The chain employs TRBV9 and TRBJ1-2; D uncertain. V lost 4 bases and J lost 0, with 16 bases in between. The CDR3 covers 16 residues. In germline, CDR1 is SGDLS, CDR2 YYNGEE. The CDR3 DNA reads as TGTGCCAGCAGCTCCAGCTCCTACAGATCTAACTATGGCTACACCTTC. Amino acid sequence: CASSSSSYRSNYGYTF. The entire variable domain, with the rest obtained from reference TRBV9 and TRBJ1-2, is as follows: DSGVTQTPKHLITATGQRVTLRCSPRSGDLSVYWYQQSLDQGLQFLIQYYNGEERAKGNILERFSAQQFPDLHSELNLSSLELGDSALYFCASSSSSYRSNYGYTFGSGTRLTVV.

The V gene is TRBV6-5, the J gene TRBJ2-7; 8 nucleotides align to TRBD1. This CDR3 is built from 15 residues. J gave up 2 bases and V 6 bases, and 9 bases lay outside the gene matches. The germline V gene encodes CDR1 MNHEY and CDR2 SVGAGI. CDR3 amino acids: CASSQHTGGTYEQYF. In DNA, the CDR3 is TGTGCCAGCAGCCAACATACAGGGGGGACCTACGAGCAGTACTTC.

V is TRBV9 and J is TRBJ2-2; TRBD2 matches at 8 bases. The germline V gene encodes CDR1 SGDLS and CDR2 YYNGEE. This CDR3 is built from 17 residues. After removal of 1 base from V and 3 bases from J, the junction contained 8 bases not matched to a gene. DNA for the CDR3: TGTGCCAGCAGCGTATTAAATGGCGGGGGGCACACCGGGGAGCTGTTTTTT. Its translation: CASSVLNGGGHTGELFF.

This clone was recorded a few times. The rearrangement joins TRBV7-9 to TRBJ1-2; 9 bases map to TRBD1. V gave up 5 bases and J gave up 0 bases; unmatched junction bases: 10. There are 17 residues in the CDR3. CDR1 is SEHNR and CDR2 is FQNEAQ in the germline V gene (reference sequence). The CDR3 is CASSAPGTGPPNYGYTF. The CDR3 coding sequence is TGTGCCAGCAGCGCGCCCGGGACAGGGCCACCTAACTATGGCTACACCTTC.

The chain carries TRBV19 and TRBJ1-4; TRBD1 agrees at 8 bases. J was trimmed by 0 bases and V by 5 bases; bases with no gene match: 14. The germline V gene has CDR1 LNHDA and CDR2 SQIVND (reference sequence). The CDR3 runs 19 residues. CDR3 in amino acids: CASSPQQGVKPATNEKLFF. The CDR3 DNA sequence: TGTGCCAGTAGTCCACAACAGGGGGTGAAGCCTGCAACTAATGAAAAACTGTTTTTT.

V and J are TRBV28 and TRBJ1-6; no firm D call. Germline values: CDR1 MDHEN, CDR2 SYDVKM. The CDR3 runs 14 residues. With 7 bases removed from V and 0 bases from J, the gap between germline ends came to 7 bases. Written as DNA, the CDR3 is TGTGCCAGCACAGATCGCTCCTATAATTCACCCCTCCACTTT. It specifies CASTDRSYNSPLHF.